Below are 24 T cell receptor beta chains sequenced from a single sample in a study of PD-1 blockade in classical Hodgkin lymphoma. Profiled with immunoSEQ multiplex PCR; TCRdb holds only in-frame clones, not every one. The data contain around 96,000 clones, approximately 80% of them seen just once; the ten biggest clones take up 9% to 15%. No patient escaped relapse after autologous stem cell transplantation, and brentuximab vedotin exposure varied. The sequenced sample was peripheral blood mononuclear cells (PBMCs), obtained at baseline. These receptors all stem from a human donor with classical Hodgkin lymphoma.

CDR3 bases: TGTGCCAGCAGCAAGACAGGGATCCGCAATCAGCCCCAGCATTTT. This sequence encodes CASSKTGIRNQPQHF. The V and J genes are TRBV7-9 and TRBJ1-5, with TRBD1 matching over 7 bases. The V gene end was trimmed by 5 bases and the J gene end by 2 bases; junction bases not matched to a gene: 6. The CDR3 consists of 15 residues. CDR1 and CDR2 (germline): SEHNR, FQNEAQ (reference sequence).

This CDR3 is CASSILGPTGELFF. The DNA of the CDR3 is TGTGCCAGCTCAATCTTGGGACCCACCGGGGAGCTGTTTTTT. The rearrangement joins TRBV18 to TRBJ2-2; D tentatively reads TRBD1 or TRBD2 (5 bases each). Germline assignment: CDR1 KGHSH and CDR2 LQKENI. V was trimmed by 5 bases and J by 4 bases, leaving 11 bases between them. The CDR3 runs to 14 residues.

V gene TRBV28 combines with J gene TRBJ1-1, with D possibly TRBD1 on 6 matching bases. Germline V lookup: CDR1 MDHEN, CDR2 SYDVKM. Trimming shortened V by 3 bases and J by 0 bases, and 23 bases separated the two germline ends. The CDR3 has 19 amino acids. The CDR3 reads CASSFREAGVVGLNTEAFF. CDR3 DNA sequence: TGTGCCAGCAGTTTCCGGGAGGCAGGGGTTGTAGGGCTGAACACTGAAGCTTTCTTT.

CDR3 protein: CASSVIRQSGNTIYF. The CDR3 DNA reads as TGTGCCAGCAGTGTGATACGACAGTCTGGAAACACCATATATTTT. The gene calls are TRBV6-1 and TRBJ1-3; maybe TRBD1 (5 bases). This CDR3 has 15 amino acids. Germline V CDR1 and CDR2: MNHNS, SASEGT. The ends were cut back, 4 bases at V and 1 base at J, with 11 bases in the middle.

This chain connects TRBV7-3 to TRBJ2-2, with 7 bases identical to TRBD2. The J segment lost 3 bases and the V segment lost 2 bases, leaving 3 bases of the junction unmatched. CDR1 and CDR2 (germline): SGHTA, FQGTGA. The CDR3 covers 15 residues. CDR3 loop: CASSLGAGDTGELFF. The DNA of the CDR3 is TGTGCCAGCAGCTTAGGGGCGGGAGACACCGGGGAGCTGTTTTTT.

The chain couples TRBV4-2 to TRBJ1-2, with D uncertain. Trimming cost V 10 bases and J 4 bases, with 19 bases left between them. This CDR3 comprises 14 residues. CDR1 and CDR2 (germline): LGHNA, YNFKEQ. This chain's CDR3 is CATLATGRVYGYTF. The CDR3 DNA sequence: TGTGCCACCCTAGCTACCGGGCGGGTCTATGGCTACACCTTC.

This clone was seen only a few times. The rearrangement uses TRBV14 and TRBJ2-1; 8 nucleotides agree with TRBD2. The CDR3 spans 14 residues. The germline gives CDR1 SGHDN, CDR2 FVKESK. J gave up 4 bases and V 6 bases, and 5 bases lay outside the gene matches. This CDR3 is CASSRSSGYNEQFF. For the CDR3, the DNA is TGTGCCAGCAGTCGTTCTAGCGGGTACAATGAGCAGTTCTTC.

The CDR3 here is CASSIRTYNQGDTQYF. The CDR3 DNA is TGTGCCAGTAGTATTAGGACATATAACCAAGGAGATACGCAGTATTTT. This chain links TRBV19 with TRBJ2-3; TRBD1 is a possible D gene (5 bases). The CDR3 contains 16 residues. With 3 bases removed from V and 5 bases from J, the gap between germline ends came to 18 bases. The germline gives CDR1 LNHDA, CDR2 SQIVND (reference sequence).

As regards this clone: Different DNA sequences within this sample yield the same CDR3. J is TRBJ2-7 and V is TRBV6-5, with TRBD2 as a possible D gene (5 bases). The CDR3 consists of 14 residues. Germline V gene data show CDR1 as MNHEY and CDR2 as SVGAGI. V was trimmed by 7 bases and J by 0 bases, leaving 13 bases between them. The CDR3 bases are TGTGCCAGCACCCCGGGCGGGTCCTCCTACGAGCAGTACTTC. It yields the protein CASTPGGSSYEQYF.

On this clone: At one end the junction does not follow the germline gene, possibly because of a read error. CDR3 sequence: CASSQGTSGSIDTQYF. The DNA for the CDR3 is TGCGCCAGCAGCCAGGGGACTAGCGGGAGCATAGATACGCAGTATTTT. The chain is built from TRBV4-3 and TRBJ2-3, with 14 bases identical to TRBD2. From germline, CDR1 is LGHNA and CDR2 YSLEER. The CDR3 has 16 residues.

This rearrangement joins TRBV5-4 to TRBJ2-1, with D hard to call. Germline CDR1 is SGHNT and CDR2 is YYREEE (reference sequence). V was pared by 0 bases and J by 6 bases, with 7 bases between. The CDR3 covers 13 residues. CDR3 sequence reads: CASSLEKVNEQFF. The CDR3 DNA reads TGTGCCAGCAGCTTGGAAAAGGTCAATGAGCAGTTCTTC.

The chain uses TRBV6-5 and TRBJ1-1; TRBD1 aligns across 12 bases. Trimming cost V 6 bases and J 3 bases; bases outside gene matches: 5. CDR1 is MNHEY, CDR2 SVGAGI, per germline. The CDR3 consists of 15 residues. The CDR3 loop reads CASRGQGAGDTEAFF. The CDR3 bases are TGTGCCAGCAGGGGACAGGGGGCAGGGGACACTGAAGCTTTCTTT.

The chain couples TRBV6-6 to TRBJ1-1; perhaps TRBD1 as D (6 bases). The ends were cut back, 0 bases at V and 5 bases at J, with 10 bases in the middle. Germline CDR1 reads MNHNY; CDR2 reads SVGAGI (reference sequence). The CDR3 spans 14 residues. Written as DNA, the CDR3 is TGTGCCAGCAGTTACTCTAAGGGGGGAACTGAAGCTTTCTTT. It is translated as CASSYSKGGTEAFF.

The genes are TRBV19 and TRBJ2-7, with D hard to call. The CDR3 spans 13 residues. Germline CDR1 LNHDA, CDR2 SQIVND (reference sequence). Trimming stripped 5 bases from V and 0 bases from J, with 8 bases between. CDR3 coding DNA: TGTGCCAGTAGTTTCGGTAGCTCCTACGAGCAGTACTTC. This gives the protein CASSFGSSYEQYF. Based on the CDR3 plus reference TRBV19 and TRBJ2-7, the full variable domain is DGGITQSPKYLFRKEGQNVTLSCEQNLNHDAMYWYRQDPGQGLRLIYYSQIVNDFQKGDIAEGYSVSREKKESFPLTVTSAQKNPTAFYLCASSFGSSYEQYFGPGTRLTVT.

The CDR3 reads CASSLEQGRGTEAFF. The CDR3 DNA reads TGTGCCAGCAGCTTAGAACAGGGAAGGGGCACTGAAGCTTTCTTT. The rearrangement links TRBV7-9 to TRBJ1-1, with D perhaps TRBD1 (6 bases). Looked up from germline, CDR1 is SEHNR and CDR2 is FQNEAQ (reference sequence). The ends were cut back, 1 base at V and 4 bases at J, with 13 bases in the middle. This CDR3 region has 15 residues.

The V gene is TRBV30, the J gene TRBJ2-7, with D unresolved. This CDR3 has 12 residues. Trimming stripped 4 bases from V and 4 bases from J, with 11 bases between. CDR1 GTSNPN and CDR2 SVGIG come from the germline V gene (reference sequence). The CDR3 is CAWTLSTYEQYF. DNA of the CDR3: TGTGCCTGGACCCTTTCTACATACGAGCAGTACTTC.

This rearrangement joins TRBV19 to TRBJ2-6; no reliable D call. The CDR3 sequence is 13 residues long. Trimming removed 6 bases at V and 0 bases at J, with 3 bases between. Germline lookup yields CDR1 LNHDA and CDR2 SQIVND (reference sequence). The CDR3: CASRSSGANVLTF. In DNA form, the CDR3 reads TGTGCCAGTAGAAGCTCTGGGGCCAACGTCCTGACTTTC.

The table lists this clone with a count of one. The V call is TRBV29-1, the J call TRBJ2-7; no clear D gene. Deletions cut 5 bases from V and 0 bases from J, with 8 bases between. The V gene's germline CDR1 is SQVTM and CDR2 ANQGSEA. This CDR3 spans 12 amino acids. The CDR3 nucleotides read TGCAGCGTTAGGCTGAGCTCCTACGAGCAGTACTTC. It yields the protein CSVRLSSYEQYF.

CDR3 DNA: TGTGCCAGCAGCCCGCTAGCGGGACTGGGAGAGCAGTACTTC. Amino acid sequence: CASSPLAGLGEQYF. The V gene is TRBV13, the J gene TRBJ2-7; 9 bases align to TRBD2. After removal of 5 bases from V and 7 bases from J, the junction contained 9 bases not matched to a gene. The CDR3 spans 14 residues. Germline CDR1 reads PRHDT; CDR2 reads FYEKMQ (reference sequence).

This clone is a singleton in its sample. The CDR3 nucleotides read TGTGCCAGCTCACCACTGGGGGAAACTGAAGCTTTCTTT. Its protein product is CASSPLGETEAFF. This sequence joins TRBV18 and TRBJ1-1, with D perhaps matching TRBD1 (5 bases). CDR1 and CDR2 from the germline V gene are KGHSH and LQKENI. The CDR3 is 13 residues long. Trimming removed 1 base at V and 5 bases at J, with 8 bases between. Filled out from reference TRBV18 and TRBJ1-1, the complete variable domain reads NAGVMQNPRHLVRRRGQEARLRCSPMKGHSHVYWYRQLPEEGLKFMVYLQKENIIDESGMPKERFSAEFPKEGPSILRIQQVVRGDSAAYFCASSPLGETEAFFGQGTRLTVV.

The V and J genes are TRBV14 and TRBJ2-3, with 12 bases identical to TRBD2. With 5 bases clipped from V and 4 bases from J, the junction kept 7 bases outside the gene matches. The germline V gene has CDR1 SGHDN and CDR2 FVKESK. There are 16 residues in the CDR3. CDR3 bases: TGTGCCAGCAGCATCCGACTAGCGGGAGTCCCAGATACGCAGTATTTT. It specifies CASSIRLAGVPDTQYF.

The chain uses TRBV5-1 and TRBJ2-1, with 13 bases aligning to TRBD2. Germline assignment: CDR1 SGHRS and CDR2 YFSETQ. V trimming: 2 bases; J trimming: 7 bases; junction bases outside the gene matches: 6. There are 16 residues in the CDR3. This chain's CDR3 is CASSLQMTSGRNEQFF. CDR3 bases: TGCGCCAGCAGCTTACAGATGACTAGCGGGAGGAATGAGCAGTTCTTC.

This clone has a single count. This chain connects TRBV6-6 to TRBJ2-1, with TRBD2 identical over 8 bases. Germline CDR1 MNHNY, CDR2 SVGAGI (reference sequence). V gave up 5 bases and J gave up 2 bases; unmatched junction bases: 5. This CDR3 comprises 15 residues. The DNA for the CDR3 is TGTGCCAGCAGTACCCTCGGGGGGGCCTACAATGAGCAGTTCTTC. Residues: CASSTLGGAYNEQFF.

CDR3 amino acids: CASSLGGQQNYGYTF. For the CDR3, the DNA is TGTGCCAGCAGCTTGGGGGGACAGCAAAACTATGGCTACACCTTC. This chain links TRBV5-4 with TRBJ1-2, with 7 bases aligning to TRBD1. CDR1 and CDR2 (germline): SGHNT, YYREEE (reference sequence). The trim removed 0 bases at V and 2 bases at J, leaving 4 bases unmatched. The CDR3 extends over 15 amino acids.